The 20 T cell receptor beta chains below come from one sample, sequenced in a study of response to subunit inactivated influenza vaccine. TCRdb fed the RT-PCR reads into MiXCR, producing one record per CDR3 protein. The data show about 570,000 distinct CDR3 sequences, approximately 10% seen once. In addition, the sample was reused for a study of T cells expressing NK-cell markers. That paper states: TCR beta cDNA was generated via 5'RACE template switching incorporating UMIs.

The sample was PBMCs from blood, taken on the day of vaccination. These receptors originate from a man aged 45 to 65 who received an inactivated influenza vaccine.

V is TRBV6-2 or TRBV6-3 and J is TRBJ2-7; 10 positions match TRBD2. V lost 7 bases and J lost 3; bases outside the gene matches: 9. The germline CDR1 and CDR2 sequences are MNHEY and SVGEGT. This CDR3 spans 15 amino acids. CDR3 in DNA: TGTGCCAGCAACCCCAGACTAGCGGGTCTCTACGAGCAGTACTTC. It specifies CASNPRLAGLYEQYF.

The sample holds a few counts of this clonotype. This sequence joins TRBV12-3 or TRBV12-4 and TRBJ1-5; 9 positions agree with TRBD1. The CDR3 is 20 residues long. V was clipped by 3 bases and J by 0 bases; unmatched bases: 15. The CDR3 DNA reads as TGTGCCAGCAGTTTTAGGGTTTGGGGACAGGGAGCTTATAGCAATCAGCCCCAGCATTTT. Protein: CASSFRVWGQGAYSNQPQHF.

The sample holds a few counts of this clonotype. The chain is built from TRBV6-1 and TRBJ2-2; TRBD1 or TRBD2 may be the D gene (6 bases each). Germline V lookup: CDR1 MNHNS, CDR2 SASEGT. Trimming took 6 bases from V and 1 from J, leaving 12 bases between them. The CDR3 is 15 residues long. The CDR3 loop reads CASRTRGLNTGELFF. The CDR3 DNA sequence: TGTGCCAGCAGAACCCGGGGGCTGAACACCGGGGAGCTGTTTTTT.

V and J are TRBV4-1 and TRBJ2-7; TRBD2 aligns across 10 bases. Germline CDR1 reads MGHRA; CDR2 reads YSYEKL. Losses at the gene ends were 0 bases for V and 3 bases for J; bases not matched to a gene: 5. The CDR3 contains 16 residues. The CDR3 here is CASSQERTSGFYEQYF. The CDR3 nucleotides read TGCGCCAGCAGCCAAGAGAGGACTAGCGGTTTCTACGAGCAGTACTTC.

This clonotype was seen only a few times. The chain is built from TRBV3-1 and TRBJ2-7; 9 nucleotides align to TRBD2. The germline gives CDR1 LGHDT, CDR2 YNNKEL (reference sequence). V shed 3 bases and J 4 bases; nucleotides not matched to a gene: 13. The CDR3 sequence is 17 residues long. The CDR3 protein is CASSHTGTSTFFYEQYF. In DNA, the CDR3 is TGTGCCAGCAGCCACACCGGGACTAGCACCTTTTTTTACGAGCAGTACTTC.

The chain is built from TRBV28 and TRBJ2-4, with unresolved D. CDR1 and CDR2 (germline): MDHEN, SYDVKM. The CDR3 spans 12 residues. V lost 1 base and J 11 bases, leaving 9 bases between the germline ends. The CDR3 protein is CASSLSSYLQYF. CDR3 nucleotide sequence: TGTGCCAGCAGTTTATCCTCGTACCTTCAGTACTTC.

This chain joins TRBV16 and TRBJ2-7, with D perhaps given as TRBD1 or TRBD2 (5 bases each). Trimming cost V 0 bases and J 3 bases, with 9 bases left between them. The CDR3 extends over 14 amino acids. Germline V gene lookup returns CDR1 KGHSY and CDR2 FQNENV. CDR3 sequence reads: CASSQSPGLYEQYF. DNA of the CDR3: TGTGCCAGCAGCCAATCTCCGGGGCTCTACGAGCAGTACTTC. Variable domain in full (rest from reference TRBV16 and TRBJ2-7): GEEVAQTPKHLVRGEGQKAKLYCAPIKGHSYVFWYQQVLKNEFKFLISFQNENVFDETGMPKERFSAKCLPNSPCSLEIQATKLEDSAVYFCASSQSPGLYEQYFGPGTRLTVT.

A few counts support this clonotype. The chain has TRBV3-1 and TRBJ2-1; 8 bases are a match to TRBD2. The V gene's germline CDR1 is LGHDT and CDR2 YNNKEL (reference sequence). V trimming: 1 base; J trimming: 6 bases; junction bases outside the gene matches: 5. CDR3 length equals 15 residues. The CDR3 reads CASSQGQLAANEQFF. CDR3 sequence (DNA): TGTGCCAGCAGCCAAGGTCAACTAGCGGCCAATGAGCAGTTCTTC.

This rearrangement joins TRBV2 to TRBJ2-4; D gene ambiguous. Germline CDR1 reads SNHLY; CDR2 reads FYNNEI. CDR3 length: 15 residues. Trimming took off 4 bases at V and 0 bases at J, with 10 bases between the two ends. CDR3 region: CASSVDPIAKNIQYF. CDR3 bases: TGTGCCAGCAGTGTTGACCCGATAGCCAAAAACATTCAGTACTTC.

This clonotype was counted between two and nine times. The chain employs TRBV28 and TRBJ1-2; a possible D gene is TRBD1 (5 bases). The CDR3 consists of 14 residues. V lost 3 bases, J lost 4 bases, and 12 bases lay in between. Germline V gene lookup returns CDR1 MDHEN and CDR2 SYDVKM. As DNA, the CDR3 is TGTGCCAGCAGTTTGGGGGGAGGGACCTATGGCTACACCTTC. Protein product: CASSLGGGTYGYTF.

The gene calls are TRBV5-6 and TRBJ2-7; D possibly corresponds to TRBD1 (6 bases). Germline lookup yields CDR1 SGHDT and CDR2 YYEEEE. V was clipped by 0 bases and J by 0 bases, with 16 bases between them. The CDR3 is 17 amino acids. In DNA, the CDR3 is TGTGCCAGCAGCTTGGCTGGCAGGGGCCAAGGCTCCTACGAGCAGTACTTC. Residues: CASSLAGRGQGSYEQYF.

The chain couples TRBV6-2 or TRBV6-3 to TRBJ1-5; D not resolved. Per the germline V gene, CDR1 is MNHEY and CDR2 is SVGEGT. The CDR3 loop spans 14 amino acids. Trimming shortened V by 2 bases and J by 3 bases, and 8 bases separated the two germline ends. The CDR3 DNA reads as TGTGCCAGCAGTTACGACACCACCAATCAGCCCCAGCATTTT. Protein: CASSYDTTNQPQHF.

This clonotype turned up a few times. The chain uses TRBV7-9 and TRBJ2-1, with 10 bases fitting TRBD2. The trim removed 1 base at V and 8 bases at J, leaving 11 bases unmatched. The CDR3 is made up of 17 amino acids. Germline CDR1 reads SEHNR; CDR2 reads FQNEAQ (reference sequence). CDR3 DNA: TGTGCCAGCAGCTTAGGGGCTAGCGGGAGTATGATGTATGAGCAGTTCTTC. Amino acids: CASSLGASGSMMYEQFF. Based on the CDR3 plus reference TRBV7-9 and TRBJ2-1, the full variable domain is DTGVSQNPRHKITKRGQNVTFRCDPISEHNRLYWYRQTLGQGPEFLTYFQNEAQLEKSRLLSDRFSAERPKGSFSTLEIQRTEQGDSAMYLCASSLGASGSMMYEQFFGPGTRLTVL.

There are many counts of this clonotype. This rearrangement joins TRBV20-1 to TRBJ1-1, with 8 nucleotides matching TRBD1. J was trimmed by 4 bases and V by 3 bases; bases with no gene match: 7. This CDR3 has 14 amino acids. Germline CDR1 is DFQATT and CDR2 is SNEGSKA (reference sequence). The CDR3 nucleotides are TGCAGTGCTAGCCCGACAGGGGTGGCCACTGAAGCTTTCTTT. This sequence encodes CSASPTGVATEAFF.

This clonotype was found a few times. The genes are TRBV2 and TRBJ2-1; 9 positions match TRBD1. The germline CDR1 and CDR2 sequences are SNHLY and FYNNEI. The V gene end was trimmed by 3 bases and the J gene end by 7 bases; junction bases not matched to a gene: 4. This CDR3 is built from 14 residues. CDR3 coding DNA: TGTGCCAGCAGTGAGGACAGGGGATTGAATGAGCAGTTCTTC. It encodes CASSEDRGLNEQFF.

This rearrangement joins TRBV4-1 to TRBJ1-3; D is uncertain. The CDR3 contains 17 residues. Trimming removed 0 bases from V and 4 bases from J, with 16 bases in between. CDR1 MGHRA and CDR2 YSYEKL come from the germline V gene. CDR3 loop: CASSQERLRVSGNTIYF. CDR3 coding DNA: TGCGCCAGCAGCCAAGAAAGGTTACGGGTATCAGGAAACACCATATATTTT.

The table lists this clonotype with a few counts. The chain is built from TRBV4-3 and TRBJ2-4; D is unresolved. V lost 4 bases to trimming and J lost 5 bases, with 9 bases between them. Germline V lookup: CDR1 LGHNA, CDR2 YSLEER. This CDR3 comprises 13 residues. Here the CDR3 DNA reads TGCGCCAGCAGCCCGGCCTCCGAAAACATTCAGTACTTC. It is translated as CASSPASENIQYF.

This clonotype turned up a few times. The chain couples TRBV5-6 to TRBJ2-3; 10 nucleotides line up with TRBD2. CDR1 is SGHDT and CDR2 is YYEEEE in the germline V gene. CDR3 length: 14 amino acids. Trimming at V came to 3 bases and at J to 6 bases, leaving 4 bases not matched to a gene. The CDR3 reads CASSSKRGGDTQYF. The CDR3 DNA reads as TGTGCCAGCAGCTCGAAGCGGGGGGGCGATACGCAGTATTTT.

This clonotype is a singleton in its sample. This chain uses TRBV9 with TRBJ2-5; 10 bases match TRBD2. The CDR3 is 20 residues long. From germline, CDR1 is SGDLS and CDR2 YYNGEE. Germline trimming cut 1 base from V and 2 bases from J; bases unmatched to any gene: 17. This chain's CDR3 is CASSVPPGGDSGGTQETQYF. CDR3 DNA: TGTGCCAGCAGCGTACCCCCCGGTGGGGATAGCGGGGGGACTCAAGAGACCCAGTACTTC.

The table lists this clonotype with a few counts. The chain links TRBV14 to TRBJ2-1, with unresolved D. V lost 0 bases, J lost 11 bases, and 17 bases lay in between. The CDR3 has 15 residues. Germline V CDR1 and CDR2: SGHDN, FVKESK. In DNA, the CDR3 is TGTGCCAGCAGCCAAGATAGTTCCAGGTCCATGAAGCAGTTCTTC. Its translation: CASSQDSSRSMKQFF.